The source of this T cell receptor beta chain is a study of T cells in Graves' hyperthyroidism and ophthalmopathy. Trimming left V 6 bases short and J 3 bases short, with 8 bases between. This CDR3 has 13 amino acids. Regions amplified from RNA transcripts were the TCR beta CDR3 regions. An initial round of RT-PCR targeting the TCR CDR3 relied on the HTBI primer set. TCRdb processed the multiplex PCR reads anew with MiXCR; each CDR3 protein has one entry. Of hundreds of thousands of distinct CDR3 sequences in the sample, 38% are singletons; the top ten hold roughly 8.3%. This clonotype was found a few times.

Sequenced material: blood. This TCR was sampled from a man younger than 30 with Graves' hyperthyroidism. The chain joins TRBV12-3 or TRBV12-4 to TRBJ2-2; D unresolved. As DNA, the CDR3 is TGTGCCAGCAGCCGATGGGACACCGGGGAGCTGTTTTTT. Translated, it gives CASSRWDTGELFF.